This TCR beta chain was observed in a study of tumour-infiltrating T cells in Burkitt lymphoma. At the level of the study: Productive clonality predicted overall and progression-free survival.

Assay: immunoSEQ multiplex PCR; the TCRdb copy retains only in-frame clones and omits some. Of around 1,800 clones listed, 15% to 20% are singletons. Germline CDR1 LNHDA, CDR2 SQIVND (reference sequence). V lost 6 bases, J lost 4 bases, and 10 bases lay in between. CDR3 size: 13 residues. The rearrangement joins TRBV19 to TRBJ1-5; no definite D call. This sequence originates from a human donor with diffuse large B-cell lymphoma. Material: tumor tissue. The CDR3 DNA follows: TGTGCCAGTAGGTGGCAGCTTAATCAGCCCCAGCATTTT. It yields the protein CASRWQLNQPQHF.